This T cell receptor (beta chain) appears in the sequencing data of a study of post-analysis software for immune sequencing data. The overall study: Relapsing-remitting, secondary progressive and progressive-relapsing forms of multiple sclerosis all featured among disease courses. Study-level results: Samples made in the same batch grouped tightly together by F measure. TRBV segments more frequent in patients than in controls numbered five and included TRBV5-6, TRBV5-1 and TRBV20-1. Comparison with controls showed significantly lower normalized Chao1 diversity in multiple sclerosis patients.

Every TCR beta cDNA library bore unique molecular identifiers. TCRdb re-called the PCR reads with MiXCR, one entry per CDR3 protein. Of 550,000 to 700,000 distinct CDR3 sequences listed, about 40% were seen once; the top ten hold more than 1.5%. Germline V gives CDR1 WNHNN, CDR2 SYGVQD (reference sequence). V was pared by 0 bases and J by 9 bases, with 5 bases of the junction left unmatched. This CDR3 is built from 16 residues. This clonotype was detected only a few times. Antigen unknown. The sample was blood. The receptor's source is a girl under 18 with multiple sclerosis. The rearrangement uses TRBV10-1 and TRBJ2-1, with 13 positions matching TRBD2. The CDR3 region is CASSESGLAGEGEQFF. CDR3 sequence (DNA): TGCGCCAGCAGTGAGTCAGGACTAGCGGGAGAGGGTGAGCAGTTCTTC.